In its sample, the clone carrying this TCR beta chain is medium-sized. Its matching antigen is unknown. Oncomine TCR Beta short-read sequencing was applied to DNA from cultured CD4+ T cells. The authors extracted genomic DNA from cultured CD4+ T cells. TCRdb used MiXCR to reprocess the PCR reads, holding one entry per CDR3 protein. The table has a few thousand distinct CDR3 sequences, 33% seen once; the top ten hold roughly 35%. This entry is derived from a study of vaccination and CD4 T cells after COVID-19. Background on the study: Overlapping peptides of the spike proteins of SARS-CoV-2, HCoV-NL63, HCoV-OC43 and HCoV-229E were used for cell stimulation.

The treatment: roughly 11-day PBMC culture with coronavirus spike peptide pools or control peptides (ViraFEST assay). Peptide pool stimulation in ViraFEST expanded antigen-specific T cells, whose TCRs were then sequenced. Peptide pools at around 9.6 ug/ml, together with approximately 9.6 IU/ml IL-2, were added to cultures of some 2 million PBMCs per well. The clonotype originates from a human donor who had recovered from COVID-19. Sequences were obtained from CD4+ T cells from blood, cultured in vitro.

Here the CDR3 DNA reads TGCAGTGCTAGAGGGGTTGGGGGTGCAGAAAAACTGTTTTTT. It encodes CSARGVGGAEKLFF. The gene calls are TRBV20-1 and TRBJ1-4; the D gene is possibly TRBD1 (5 bases). The CDR3 spans 14 residues. The V and J ends lost 1 base and 8 bases respectively, with 14 bases between them. From germline, CDR1 is DFQATT and CDR2 SNEGSKA (reference sequence).